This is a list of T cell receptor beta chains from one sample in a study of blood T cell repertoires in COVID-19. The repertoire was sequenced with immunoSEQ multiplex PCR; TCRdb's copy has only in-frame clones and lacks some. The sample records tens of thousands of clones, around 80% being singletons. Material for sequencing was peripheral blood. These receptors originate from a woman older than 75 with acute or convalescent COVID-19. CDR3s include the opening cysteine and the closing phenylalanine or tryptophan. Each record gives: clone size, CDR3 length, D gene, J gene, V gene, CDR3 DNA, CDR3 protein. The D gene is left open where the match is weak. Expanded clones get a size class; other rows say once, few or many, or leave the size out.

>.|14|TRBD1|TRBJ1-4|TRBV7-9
TGTGCCAGCAGCACGAGGACAGGGTTTGAAAAACTGTTTTTT
CASSTRTGFEKLFF
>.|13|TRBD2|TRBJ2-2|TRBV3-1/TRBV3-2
TGTGCCAGCAGTAAGCGGGGGGCCGGGGAGCTGTTTTTT
CASSKRGAGELFF
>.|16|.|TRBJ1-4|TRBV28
TGTGCCAGCAGTCCCGAACGGAGAGGTTCCCGTGAAAAACTGTTTTTT
CASSPERRGSREKLFF
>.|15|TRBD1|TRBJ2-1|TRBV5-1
TGCGCCAGCAGCCTTGGACAGGGCGATTACAATGAGCAGTTCTTC
CASSLGQGDYNEQFF
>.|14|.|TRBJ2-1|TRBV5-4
TGTGCCAGCAGCTTGGTCGGGGCCTACAATGAGCAGTTCTTC
CASSLVGAYNEQFF
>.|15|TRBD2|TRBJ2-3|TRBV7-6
TGTGCCAGCAGCTTAGGGCTAGCGGGGGGAGATACGCAGTATTTT
CASSLGLAGGDTQYF
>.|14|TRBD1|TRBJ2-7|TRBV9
TGTGCCAGCAGCCGAGGGACAGGGGGCGACGAGCAGTACTTC
CASSRGTGGDEQYF
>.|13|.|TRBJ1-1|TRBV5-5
TGTGCCAGCAGCTTTTTGGTCGAGACTGAAGCTTTCTTT
CASSFLVETEAFF
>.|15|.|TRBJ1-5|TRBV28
TGTGCCAGCAGATCCGAAGGGGAAGTCAATCAGCCCCAGCATTTT
CASRSEGEVNQPQHF
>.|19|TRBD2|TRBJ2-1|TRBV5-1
TGCGCCAGCAGCCCCCGACGGGGGGGCCGTCGAAGGGATCGGGATGAGCAGTTCTTC
CASSPRRGGRRRDRDEQFF
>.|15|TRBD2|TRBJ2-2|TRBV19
TGTGCCAGTAGTATGCGGGGGACGCTCACCGGGGAGCTGTTTTTT
CASSMRGTLTGELFF
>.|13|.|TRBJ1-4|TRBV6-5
TGTGCCACCACGGGGGGACTTAATGAAAAACTGTTTTTT
CATTGGLNEKLFF
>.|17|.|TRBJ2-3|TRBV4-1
TGCGCCAGCAGCCAAGGGCTGTTACCGTCTAGCACAGATACGCAGTATTTT
CASSQGLLPSSTDTQYF
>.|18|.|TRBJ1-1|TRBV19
TGTGCCAGTAGTATAGGGATCATGTCGGGTCGGATGAACACTGAAGCTTTCTTT
CASSIGIMSGRMNTEAFF
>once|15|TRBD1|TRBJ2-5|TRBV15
TGTGCCACCAGCAGACAACCGGGACAGCAAGAGACCCAGTACTTC
CATSRQPGQQETQYF
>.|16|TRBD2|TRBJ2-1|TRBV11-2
TGTGCCAGCAGCCCCAGACTAGCGGGGGCTCCAAATGAGCAGTTCTTC
CASSPRLAGAPNEQFF
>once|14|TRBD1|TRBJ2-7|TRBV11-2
TGTGCCAGCAGCTCCACAGGGGGCGGCTACGAGCAGTACTTC
CASSSTGGGYEQYF
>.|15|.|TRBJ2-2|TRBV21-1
TGTGCCAGCAGCAATAGGGGGGGGAACACCGGGGAGCTGTTTTTT
CASSNRGGNTGELFF
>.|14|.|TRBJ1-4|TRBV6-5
TGTGCCAGCAGTTACTCGCGGGAGAATGAAAAACTGTTTTTT
CASSYSRENEKLFF
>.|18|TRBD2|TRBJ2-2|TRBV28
TGTGCCAGCAGTGGGGGACTAGCGGGAGGGCCGGGCACCGGGGAGCTGTTTTTT
CASSGGLAGGPGTGELFF
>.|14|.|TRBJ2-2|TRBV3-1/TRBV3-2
TGTGCCAGCAGCCCAACCTGGACAAGCGGGGAGCTGTTTTTT
CASSPTWTSGELFF
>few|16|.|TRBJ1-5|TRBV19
TGTGCCAGTACCCAACTCGGCGGGGATAGCAATCAGCCCCAGCATTTT
CASTQLGGDSNQPQHF
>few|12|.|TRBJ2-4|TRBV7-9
TGTGCCAGCAGCTTAATGGGCAGGGCCGAATACTTC
CASSLMGRAEYF
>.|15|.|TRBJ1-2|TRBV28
TGTGCCAGCAGTTCCCCCTGGGCAGGGGAGAATGGCTACACCTTC
CASSSPWAGENGYTF
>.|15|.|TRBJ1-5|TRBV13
TGTGCCAGCAGCTTAGATCCGGGGGGTAATCAGCCCCAGCATTTT
CASSLDPGGNQPQHF
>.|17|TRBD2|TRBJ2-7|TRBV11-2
TGTGCCAGCAGCTTAGTACTAGCGGGAGGAGGAACCTACGAGCAGTACTTC
CASSLVLAGGGTYEQYF
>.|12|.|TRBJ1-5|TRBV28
TGTGCCAGCAGTTTGACGGGTCAGCCCCAGCATTTT
CASSLTGQPQHF
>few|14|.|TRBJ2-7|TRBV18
TGTGCCAGCTCCCCCGGGACAATAGACTACGAGCAGTACTTC
CASSPGTIDYEQYF
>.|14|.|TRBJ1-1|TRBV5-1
TGCGCCAGCAGCTTGGAAATTTCGCGCACTGAAGCTTTCTTT
CASSLEISRTEAFF
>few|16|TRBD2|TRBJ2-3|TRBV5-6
TGTGCCAGCAGCTTAGTTACCGCGGGGGGATCAGATACGCAGTATTTT
CASSLVTAGGSDTQYF
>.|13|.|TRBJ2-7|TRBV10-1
TGCGCCAGCAGTGGGGCCAACAGGGCCGAGCAGTACTTC
CASSGANRAEQYF
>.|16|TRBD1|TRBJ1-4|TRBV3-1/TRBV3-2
TGTGCCAGCAGTTCCGGGACAGACCCCTTTAATGAAAAACTGTTTTTT
CASSSGTDPFNEKLFF
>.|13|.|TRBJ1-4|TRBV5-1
TGCGCCAGCAGCGCGGGGGGCCCTGAAAAACTGTTTTTT
CASSAGGPEKLFF
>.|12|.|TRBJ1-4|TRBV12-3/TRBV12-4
TGTGCCAGTTCAGGGAAGTTTGAAAAACTGTTTTTT
CASSGKFEKLFF
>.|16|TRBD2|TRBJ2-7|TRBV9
TGTGCCAGCAGCCCCGGATTAGCGGGGGACTCCTACGAGCAGTACTTC
CASSPGLAGDSYEQYF
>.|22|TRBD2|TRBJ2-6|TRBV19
TGTGCCAGTAGTCCCCCCCCGACTAGCGGGGTAGCCCTCAGCTCTGGGGCCAACGTCCTGACTTTC
CASSPPPTSGVALSSGANVLTF
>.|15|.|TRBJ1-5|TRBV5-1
TGCGCCAGCAGCTTGGGACTTACGAGCAATCAGCCCCAGCATTTT
CASSLGLTSNQPQHF
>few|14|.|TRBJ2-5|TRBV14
TGTGCCAGCAGCCAATACACGAAATGGGAGACCCAGTACTTC
CASSQYTKWETQYF
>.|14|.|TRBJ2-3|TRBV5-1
TGCGCCAGCAGCGTGCTTCCGGGCACAGATACGCAGTATTTT
CASSVLPGTDTQYF
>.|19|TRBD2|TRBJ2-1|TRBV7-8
TGTGCCAGCAGCTTGGGACTAGCGGGAGGACTACTCTTGAACAATGAGCAGTTCTTC
CASSLGLAGGLLLNNEQFF
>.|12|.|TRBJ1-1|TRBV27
TGTGCCAGCAGTTCAGTGAACACTGAAGCTTTCTTT
CASSSVNTEAFF
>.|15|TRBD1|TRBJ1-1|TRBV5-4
TGTGCCAGCAGCTCCCGGGACAGGGCAAACACTGAAGCTTTCTTT
CASSSRDRANTEAFF
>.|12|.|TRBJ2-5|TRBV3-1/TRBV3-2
TGTGCCAGCAGCCACTCGTCCGAGACCCAGTACTTC
CASSHSSETQYF
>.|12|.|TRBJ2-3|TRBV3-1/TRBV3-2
TGTGCCAGCAGCCAAGTATCAGATACGCAGTATTTT
CASSQVSDTQYF
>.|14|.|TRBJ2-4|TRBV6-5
TGTGCCAGCAGGGGAGACGCAGCCAAAAACATTCAGTACTTC
CASRGDAAKNIQYF
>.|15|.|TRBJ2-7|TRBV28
TGTGCCAGCAGTTCCTTAGGCGCGGGTGGTAGGGAGCAGTACTTC
CASSSLGAGGREQYF
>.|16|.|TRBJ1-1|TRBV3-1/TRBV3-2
TGTGCCAGCAGCCAACCTGGAGGTTTTAGAAACACTGAAGCTTTCTTT
CASSQPGGFRNTEAFF
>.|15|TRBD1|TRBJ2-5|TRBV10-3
TGTGCCATCAGTGCGGGACAGGGTGTCCAAGAGACCCAGTACTTC
CAISAGQGVQETQYF